Listed here is a single TCR beta chain. The germline gives CDR1 MNHNS, CDR2 SASEGT. This CDR3 is built from 13 residues. The ends were cut back, 2 bases at V and 10 bases at J, with 12 bases in the middle. The sample comes from a study of blood T cell repertoires in COVID-19. About the research overall: COVID-19 samples from acute and convalescent phases originated in the United States, Italy and Spain. T cells, B-cell-depleted T cells, or PBMCs provided the cDNA or gDNA that served as material.

As originally analysed: Cell counts per sample came from amplifying reference gene primers. Sequencing used immunoSEQ multiplex PCR; TCRdb keeps in-frame clones, though not all of them. That table supplies the V and J calls and clone size; D and trimming were determined from the DNA. The sample includes about 280,000 clones, about nine tenths of them seen just once. The specimen sequenced was peripheral blood. The sequence was obtained from a man aged 45 to 65 with acute or convalescent COVID-19. The chain combines TRBV6-1 with TRBJ2-1; D gene uncertain. CDR3 in amino acids: CASSEYRPGEQFF. The CDR3 DNA follows: TGTGCCAGCAGTGAATACCGCCCTGGCGAGCAGTTCTTC.